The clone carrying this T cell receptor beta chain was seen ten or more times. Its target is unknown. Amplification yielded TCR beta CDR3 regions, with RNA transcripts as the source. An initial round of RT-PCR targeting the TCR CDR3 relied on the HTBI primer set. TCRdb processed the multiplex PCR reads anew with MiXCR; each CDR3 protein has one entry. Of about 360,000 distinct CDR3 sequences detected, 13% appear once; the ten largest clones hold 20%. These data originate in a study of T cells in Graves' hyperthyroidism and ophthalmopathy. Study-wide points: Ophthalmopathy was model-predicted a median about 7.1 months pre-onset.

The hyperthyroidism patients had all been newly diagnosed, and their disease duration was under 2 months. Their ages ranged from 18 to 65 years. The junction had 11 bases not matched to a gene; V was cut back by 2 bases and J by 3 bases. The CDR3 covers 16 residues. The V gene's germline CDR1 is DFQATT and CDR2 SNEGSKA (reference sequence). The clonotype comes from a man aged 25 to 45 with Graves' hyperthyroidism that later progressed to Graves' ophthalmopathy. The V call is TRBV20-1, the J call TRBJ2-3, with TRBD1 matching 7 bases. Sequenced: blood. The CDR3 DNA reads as TGCAGTGCTAGAAGACAGGGCTCGAGTGGGACAGATACGCAGTATTTT. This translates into CSARRQGSSGTDTQYF.